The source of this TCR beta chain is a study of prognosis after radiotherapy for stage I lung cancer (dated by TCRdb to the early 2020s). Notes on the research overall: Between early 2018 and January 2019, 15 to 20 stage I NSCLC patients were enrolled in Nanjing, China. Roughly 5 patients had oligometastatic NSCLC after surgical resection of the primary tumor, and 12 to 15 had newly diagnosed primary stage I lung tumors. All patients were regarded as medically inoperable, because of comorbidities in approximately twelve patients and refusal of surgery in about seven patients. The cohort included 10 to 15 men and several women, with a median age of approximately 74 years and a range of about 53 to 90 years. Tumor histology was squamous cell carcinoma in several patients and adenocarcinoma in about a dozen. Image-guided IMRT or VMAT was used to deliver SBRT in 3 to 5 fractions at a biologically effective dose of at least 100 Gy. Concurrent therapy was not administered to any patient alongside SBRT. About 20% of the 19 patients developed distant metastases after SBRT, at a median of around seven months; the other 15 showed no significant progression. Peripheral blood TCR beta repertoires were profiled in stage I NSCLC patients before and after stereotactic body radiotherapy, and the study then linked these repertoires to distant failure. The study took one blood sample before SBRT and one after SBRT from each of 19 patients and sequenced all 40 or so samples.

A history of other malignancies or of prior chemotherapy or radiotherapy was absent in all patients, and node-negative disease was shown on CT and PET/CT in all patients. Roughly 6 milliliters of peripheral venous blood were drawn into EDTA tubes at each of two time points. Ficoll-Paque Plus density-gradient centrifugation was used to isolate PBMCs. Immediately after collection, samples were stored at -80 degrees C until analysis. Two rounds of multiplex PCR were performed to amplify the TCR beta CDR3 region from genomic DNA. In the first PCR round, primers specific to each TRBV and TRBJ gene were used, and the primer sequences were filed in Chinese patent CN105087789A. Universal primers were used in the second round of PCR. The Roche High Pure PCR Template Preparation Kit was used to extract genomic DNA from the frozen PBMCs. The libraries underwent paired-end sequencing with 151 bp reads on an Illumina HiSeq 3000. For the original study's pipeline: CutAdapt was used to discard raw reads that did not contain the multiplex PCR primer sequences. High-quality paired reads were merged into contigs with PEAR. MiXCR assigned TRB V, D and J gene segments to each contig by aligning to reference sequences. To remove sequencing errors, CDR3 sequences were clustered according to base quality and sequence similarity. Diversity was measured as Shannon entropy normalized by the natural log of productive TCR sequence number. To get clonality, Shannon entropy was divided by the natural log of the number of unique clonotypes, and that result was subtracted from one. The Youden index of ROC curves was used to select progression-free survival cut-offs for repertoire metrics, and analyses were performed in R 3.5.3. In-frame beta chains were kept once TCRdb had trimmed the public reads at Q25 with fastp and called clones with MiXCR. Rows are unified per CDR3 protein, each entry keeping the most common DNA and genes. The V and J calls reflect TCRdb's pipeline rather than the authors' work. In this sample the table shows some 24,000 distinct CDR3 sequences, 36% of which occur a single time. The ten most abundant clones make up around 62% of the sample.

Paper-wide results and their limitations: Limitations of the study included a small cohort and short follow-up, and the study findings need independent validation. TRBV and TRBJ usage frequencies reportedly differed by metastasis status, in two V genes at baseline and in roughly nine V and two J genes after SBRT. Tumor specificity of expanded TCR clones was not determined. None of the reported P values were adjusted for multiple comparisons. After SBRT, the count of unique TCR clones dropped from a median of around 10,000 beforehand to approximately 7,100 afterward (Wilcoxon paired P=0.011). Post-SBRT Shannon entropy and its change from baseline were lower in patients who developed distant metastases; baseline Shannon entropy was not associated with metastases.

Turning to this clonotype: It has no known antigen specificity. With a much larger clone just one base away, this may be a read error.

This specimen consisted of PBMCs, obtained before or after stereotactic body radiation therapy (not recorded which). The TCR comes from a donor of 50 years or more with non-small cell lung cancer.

The CDR3 here reads CASRGGLGLAYNQETQYF. DNA sequence: TGCGCCAGCAGAGGGGGATTGGGTTTAGCGTACAACCAAGAGACCCAGTACTTC. The V and J segments used are TRBV5-1 and TRBJ2-5; the best D guess is TRBD1, with 6 bases matching. The CDR3 has 18 amino acids, counting the end cysteine and phenylalanine. Just the 54-base CDR3 DNA is kept, in frame starting at base 1. V gives up 5 bases and J gives up 0 bases, and the segment between their germline ends measures 23 bases. From a lookup of the germline V gene, CDR1 and CDR2 are SGHRS and YFSETQ.